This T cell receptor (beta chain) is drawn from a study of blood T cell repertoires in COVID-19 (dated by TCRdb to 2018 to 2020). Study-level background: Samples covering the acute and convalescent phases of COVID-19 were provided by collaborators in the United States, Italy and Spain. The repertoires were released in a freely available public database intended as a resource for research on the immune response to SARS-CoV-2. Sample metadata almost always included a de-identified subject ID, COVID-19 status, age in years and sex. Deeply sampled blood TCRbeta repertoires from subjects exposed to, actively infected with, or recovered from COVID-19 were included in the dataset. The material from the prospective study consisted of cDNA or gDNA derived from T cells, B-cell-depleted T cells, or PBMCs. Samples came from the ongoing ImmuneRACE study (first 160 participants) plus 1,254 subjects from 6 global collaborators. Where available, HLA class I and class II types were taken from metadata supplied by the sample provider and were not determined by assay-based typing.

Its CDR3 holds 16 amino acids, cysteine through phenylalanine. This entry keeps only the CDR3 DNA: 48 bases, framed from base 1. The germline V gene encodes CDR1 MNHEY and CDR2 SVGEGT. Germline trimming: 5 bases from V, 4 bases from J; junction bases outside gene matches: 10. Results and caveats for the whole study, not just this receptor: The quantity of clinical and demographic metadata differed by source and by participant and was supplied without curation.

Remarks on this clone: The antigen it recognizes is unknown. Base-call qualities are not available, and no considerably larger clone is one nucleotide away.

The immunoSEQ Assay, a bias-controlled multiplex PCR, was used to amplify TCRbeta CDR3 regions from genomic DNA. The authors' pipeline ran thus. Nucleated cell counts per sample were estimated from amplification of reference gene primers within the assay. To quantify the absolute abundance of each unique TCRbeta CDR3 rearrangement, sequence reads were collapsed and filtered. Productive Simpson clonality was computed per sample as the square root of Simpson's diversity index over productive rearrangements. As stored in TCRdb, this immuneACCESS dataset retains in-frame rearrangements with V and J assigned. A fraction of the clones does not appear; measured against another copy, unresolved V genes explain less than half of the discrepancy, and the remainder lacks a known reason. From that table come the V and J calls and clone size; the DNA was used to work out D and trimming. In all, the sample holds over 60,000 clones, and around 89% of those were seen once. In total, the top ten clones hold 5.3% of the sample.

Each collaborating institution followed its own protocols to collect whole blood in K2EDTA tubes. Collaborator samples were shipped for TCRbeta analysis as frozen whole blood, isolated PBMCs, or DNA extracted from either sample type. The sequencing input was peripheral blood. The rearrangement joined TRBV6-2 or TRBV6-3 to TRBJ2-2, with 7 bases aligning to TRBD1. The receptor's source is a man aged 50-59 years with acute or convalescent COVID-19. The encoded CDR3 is CASSRPTGLSTGELFF. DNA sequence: TGTGCCAGCAGTAGGCCGACAGGGCTTTCCACCGGGGAGCTGTTTTTT.